This paragraph covers one T cell receptor beta chain sequence. Germline CDR1 reads MNHNS; CDR2 reads SASEGT. This CDR3 region has 14 residues. After removal of 7 bases from V and 0 bases from J, the junction contained 3 bases not matched to a gene. The sample originates from a study of metastatic and nonmetastatic thyroid tumors. No patient had received any treatment before thyroid surgery. TCRdb re-called the PCR reads with MiXCR. The data show almost 7,500 clones, 25% to 35% seen once. This clonotype originated in a male donor with papillary thyroid cancer or a benign thyroid nodule (not recorded which). Some clones in this sample may be carry-over from other donors' samples. The rearrangement uses TRBV6-1 and TRBJ1-3; 7 nucleotides match TRBD1. What was sequenced was adjacent normal tissue. CDR3: CASMTGSSGNTIYF. The CDR3 DNA follows: TGTGCCAGCATGACAGGGTCCTCTGGAAACACCATATATTTT.